Listed below are T cell receptor beta chains from one sample, sequenced in a study of beta chain features in type 1 diabetes. The method was immunoSEQ multiplex PCR; TCRdb's version includes in-frame clones alone and lacks a portion of them. Of more than 300,000 clones listed, about 15% are singletons. Specimen: naive CD4+ T cells from blood. These receptors were collected from a young woman in good health. The CDR3 runs from the conserved cysteine through the conserved F or W. A D gene is named only where the DNA matches it firmly. Size values are once, few and many counts, or a class for expanded clones, and some rows have none.

v_gene,len,abundance,d_gene,j_gene,CDR3aa,CDR3nt
TRBV27,14,few,-,TRBJ1-4,CASSLARQNEKLFF,TGTGCCAGCAGTTTAGCCAGGCAAAATGAAAAACTGTTTTTT
TRBV20-1,11,few,-,TRBJ2-7,CSANRSYEQYF,TGCAGTGCTAACAGGAGCTACGAGCAGTACTTC
TRBV9,16,-,TRBD2,TRBJ2-7,CASSPLGSAGVHEQYF,TGTGCCAGCAGCCCTCTAGGGTCAGCGGGAGTGCACGAGCAGTACTTC
TRBV6-6,14,-,TRBD1,TRBJ1-5,CASSRGQLNQPQHF,TGTGCCAGCAGTCGGGGACAGTTAAATCAGCCCCAGCATTTT
TRBV5-4,13,-,-,TRBJ1-2,CASKSLRAVGYTF,TGTGCCAGCAAAAGTCTCAGGGCTGTAGGCTACACCTTC
TRBV30,15,-,-,TRBJ2-1,CAWSSLAYDYNEQFF,TGTGCCTGGAGTTCCCTAGCCTACGACTACAATGAGCAGTTCTTC
TRBV18,15,few,TRBD1,TRBJ1-1,CASSQNRGLDTEAFF,TGTGCCAGCTCACAAAACAGGGGTCTGGACACTGAAGCTTTCTTT
TRBV7-9,14,-,-,TRBJ2-7,CASSFNGGLNEQYF,TGTGCCAGCAGCTTCAACGGCGGATTAAACGAGCAGTACTTC
TRBV19,15,-,TRBD1,TRBJ1-2,CASSSGTGGDYGYTF,TGTGCCAGTAGTTCCGGGACAGGGGGCGACTATGGCTACACCTTC
TRBV28,13,few,-,TRBJ2-7,CASSQPRPYEQYF,TGTGCCAGCAGCCAACCTAGGCCCTACGAGCAGTACTTC
TRBV6-5,9,-,-,TRBJ1-5,CASSYSLSF,TGTGCCAGCAGTTACTCTCTGTCGTTT
TRBV28,14,few,-,TRBJ2-1,CASSLGVPRDEQFF,TGTGCCAGCAGTTTAGGAGTCCCTCGCGATGAGCAGTTCTTC
TRBV6-5,15,-,-,TRBJ1-3,CASSYDRKSGNTIYF,TGTGCCAGCAGTTATGACAGGAAGTCTGGAAACACCATATATTTT
TRBV19,15,-,-,TRBJ1-5,CASSPPVFSNQPQHF,TGTGCCAGTAGTCCGCCGGTGTTTAGCAATCAGCCCCAGCATTTT
TRBV28,12,few,-,TRBJ2-5,CASSSREETQYF,TGTGCCAGCAGTTCGCGGGAAGAGACCCAGTACTTC
TRBV7-9,14,few,-,TRBJ2-3,CASSLFEGADTQYF,TGTGCCAGCAGCTTATTCGAGGGGGCAGATACGCAGTATTTT
TRBV18,17,few,TRBD2,TRBJ2-5,CASSSGLAGGTQETQYF,TGTGCCAGCTCATCGGGACTAGCGGGAGGCACACAAGAGACCCAGTACTTC
TRBV7-4,15,-,TRBD1,TRBJ2-5,CARRPGTGAQETQYF,TGTGCCAGACGACCCGGGACAGGGGCCCAAGAGACCCAGTACTTC
TRBV27,15,-,TRBD2,TRBJ2-7,CASSYGLAGAGEQYF,TGTGCCAGCAGTTACGGACTAGCGGGAGCAGGGGAGCAGTACTTC
TRBV5-6,15,few,TRBD2,TRBJ2-7,CASSPWTSGRNEQYF,TGTGCCAGCAGCCCCTGGACTAGCGGGAGGAACGAGCAGTACTTC
TRBV27,13,-,-,TRBJ1-4,CASSLRVKEKLFF,TGTGCCAGCAGTTTGAGGGTAAAAGAAAAACTGTTTTTT
TRBV27,15,few,TRBD1,TRBJ1-2,CASSFEGQSNYGYTF,TGTGCCAGCAGTTTTGAGGGACAGAGTAACTATGGCTACACCTTC
TRBV28,13,-,-,TRBJ2-1,CASTQTSRNEQFF,TGTGCCAGCACCCAGACTAGTAGGAATGAGCAGTTCTTC
TRBV18,12,few,-,TRBJ2-3,CASSPNRDTQYF,TGTGCCAGCTCACCGAACAGGGATACGCAGTATTTT
TRBV5-1,14,-,TRBD2,TRBJ2-4,CASSLAAGRNIQYF,TGCGCCAGCAGCTTGGCCGCCGGGAGGAACATTCAGTACTTC
TRBV5-1,17,-,TRBD2,TRBJ2-1,CASSLALADPRPNEQFF,TGCGCCAGCAGCTTGGCTCTAGCGGACCCCCGACCCAATGAGCAGTTCTTC
TRBV28,15,-,TRBD2,TRBJ2-1,CASSHRTSGSNEQFF,TGTGCCAGCAGTCATCGGACTAGCGGGAGCAATGAGCAGTTCTTC
TRBV14,11,-,TRBD1,TRBJ1-1,CASSPGQGAFF,TGTGCCAGCAGCCCTGGACAGGGAGCTTTCTTT
TRBV29-1,13,few,-,TRBJ2-3,CSVVAVSSDTQYF,TGCAGCGTTGTAGCGGTCTCTTCAGATACGCAGTATTTT
TRBV6-1,17,few,TRBD2,TRBJ2-2,CASSESGLAGGAGELFF,TGTGCCAGCAGCGAAAGTGGACTAGCGGGAGGCGCCGGGGAGCTGTTTTTT
TRBV7-2,12,few,TRBD1,TRBJ1-2,CASSFQGAGYTF,TGTGCCAGCAGCTTCCAGGGGGCAGGCTACACCTTC
TRBV7-9,15,-,TRBD1,TRBJ1-5,CASSLTGGSNQPQHF,TGTGCCAGCAGCCTTACAGGGGGGAGCAATCAGCCCCAGCATTTT
TRBV2,15,-,TRBD2,TRBJ2-2,CASSGTSGSVGELFF,TGTGCCAGCAGTGGGACTAGCGGGAGTGTCGGGGAGCTGTTTTTT
TRBV7-9,15,few,-,TRBJ1-4,CASSSSSGTREKLFF,TGTGCCAGCAGCTCTAGCAGCGGGACACGAGAAAAACTGTTTTTT
TRBV30,11,-,-,TRBJ2-3,CAWSPLDTQYF,TGTGCCTGGAGCCCCCTGGATACGCAGTATTTT
TRBV30,14,-,-,TRBJ1-2,CAWSPNGANYGYTF,TGTGCCTGGAGTCCAAATGGAGCTAACTATGGCTACACCTTC
TRBV30,13,few,-,TRBJ2-1,CAWSGTLYNEQFF,TGTGCCTGGAGTGGGACTTTGTACAATGAGCAGTTCTTC
TRBV2,15,few,TRBD2,TRBJ2-1,CASSEGLAGGNEQFF,TGTGCCAGCAGTGAAGGACTAGCGGGAGGCAATGAGCAGTTCTTC
TRBV27,13,few,-,TRBJ2-1,CASGSVLESSSVF,TGTGCCAGCGGAAGCGTTCTCGAAAGCAGTTCAGTCTTC
TRBV5-1,18,few,TRBD2,TRBJ2-1,CASKGGLAGGSSYNEQFF,TGCGCCAGCAAGGGCGGTCTAGCGGGAGGGAGCTCCTACAATGAGCAGTTCTTC
TRBV5-1,14,-,TRBD1,TRBJ2-5,CASSSGQGPETQYF,TGCGCCAGCAGCTCCGGACAGGGGCCAGAGACCCAGTACTTC
TRBV7-9,16,-,-,TRBJ2-3,CASRSMAGVRPDTQYF,TGTGCCAGCAGATCCATGGCGGGTGTCCGACCAGATACGCAGTATTTT
TRBV2,14,-,TRBD1,TRBJ2-7,CASRAEQGVFEQYF,TGTGCCAGCAGGGCGGAACAGGGGGTGTTCGAGCAGTACTTC
TRBV30,16,-,TRBD2,TRBJ2-1,CAWSVRYSGRPNEQFF,TGTGCCTGGAGTGTAAGGTATAGCGGGAGGCCGAATGAGCAGTTCTTC
TRBV15,19,few,-,TRBJ2-5,CATSRDLVTGGADQETQYF,TGTGCCACCAGCAGAGATCTGGTCACTGGGGGCGCGGATCAAGAGACCCAGTACTTC
TRBV9,16,few,TRBD2,TRBJ2-1,CASSVVGTSGYNEQFF,TGTGCCAGCAGCGTAGTGGGGACTAGCGGATACAATGAGCAGTTCTTC
TRBV30,14,-,-,TRBJ1-5,CAWSVSGLRQPQHF,TGTGCCTGGAGTGTATCTGGACTCAGGCAGCCCCAGCATTTT
TRBV18,17,few,-,TRBJ2-1,CASSPPSLGSSYNEQFF,TGTGCCAGCTCACCACCAAGCTTGGGCAGCTCCTACAATGAGCAGTTCTTC
TRBV30,16,-,-,TRBJ1-5,CAWRTGGMYSNQPQHF,TGTGCCTGGAGAACCGGGGGAATGTATAGCAATCAGCCCCAGCATTTT
TRBV11-2,16,few,TRBD1,TRBJ2-1,CASSLDPWDSHNEQFF,TGTGCCAGCAGCTTAGATCCGTGGGACAGTCACAATGAGCAGTTCTTC
TRBV19,16,-,TRBD2,TRBJ2-2,CASSIGAGANTGELFF,TGTGCCAGTAGTATTGGGGCGGGAGCGAACACCGGGGAGCTGTTTTTT
TRBV6-5,13,-,TRBD1,TRBJ1-5,CASRDRGEGPQHF,TGTGCCAGCAGGGACAGGGGAGAGGGGCCCCAGCATTTT
TRBV7-9,17,-,-,TRBJ2-2,CASILPMTQGITGELFF,TGTGCCAGCATCTTACCGATGACACAGGGAATCACCGGGGAGCTGTTTTTT